This T cell receptor beta chain was identified during a study of neoadjuvant nivolumab and ipilimumab in lung cancer. This clone was seen a handful of times. Its antigen is unidentified. The CDR3 has 13 residues. CDR1 SGHDN and CDR2 FVKESK come from the germline V gene. V dropped 4 bases and J dropped 3 bases, with 7 bases sitting between them. Assay used: immunoSEQ multiplex PCR; TCRdb lists only in-frame clones, some missing. The sample yields roughly 8,700 clones, roughly 77% seen once. Study-level findings and limits: Resected tumors had greater TCR richness and clonality than uninvolved lung.

The sample consisted of tumor tissue, taken after neoadjuvant nivolumab, alone or with ipilimumab, at or shortly before surgery. This clonotype originated in an adult with non-small cell lung cancer. The rearrangement links TRBV14 to TRBJ1-5; D might be TRBD1 (5 bases). The CDR3 DNA sequence: TGTGCCAGCAGCCGGGACCACAATCAGCCCCAGCATTTT. It yields the protein CASSRDHNQPQHF.